The 29 T cell receptor beta chains given below trace back to one sample, sequenced in a study of shared clonotypes between healthy human individuals. The assay was immunoSEQ multiplex PCR, and TCRdb's table has in-frame clones only and misses some. This sample has millions of clones, with just over 90% found just once. CD45RO-negative CD8 cells positively selected for CCR7 made up the naive population, which excluded terminally differentiated effector memory CD45RA+ cells. The sequencing input was naive CD8+ T cells from PBMCs. These receptors were taken from a man aged 18 to 35 in good health. Some clones in this sample may be carry-over from other donors' samples.

This chain uses TRBV6-1 with TRBJ1-3; no reliable D call. Looked up from germline, CDR1 is MNHNS and CDR2 is SASEGT. The ends were cut back, 8 bases at V and 4 bases at J, with 15 bases in the middle. The CDR3 loop spans 14 amino acids. The CDR3 sequence: CASPKPRRGNTIYF. CDR3 coding DNA: TGTGCCAGCCCAAAGCCGCGAAGGGGAAACACCATATATTTT.

The chain couples TRBV7-9 to TRBJ2-3; D is possibly TRBD2 (5 bases). V was pared by 3 bases and J by 1 base, with 14 bases between. The CDR3 is made up of 16 amino acids. CDR1 and CDR2 from the germline V gene are SEHNR and FQNEAQ (reference sequence). The CDR3 is CASSLKSLDGTDTQYF. As DNA, the CDR3 is TGTGCCAGCAGCTTGAAGTCACTAGATGGCACAGATACGCAGTATTTT.

The chain recombines TRBV5-8 with TRBJ2-3; 8 bases align to TRBD1. V gave up 4 bases and J gave up 5 bases; unmatched junction bases: 15. CDR1 is SGHTS, CDR2 YDEGEE, per germline. The CDR3 consists of 17 residues. CDR3 sequence (DNA): TGTGCCAGCAGCACTCCCCGGACAGGGATACATCAAGATACGCAGTATTTT. This sequence encodes CASSTPRTGIHQDTQYF.

The genes are TRBV4-1 and TRBJ2-1; maybe TRBD2 (5 bases). From germline, CDR1 is MGHRA and CDR2 YSYEKL. The V gene lost 0 bases and the J gene lost 9 bases, with 15 bases spanning the gap. This CDR3 is 15 amino acids long. CDR3 in amino acids: CASSQDLFRGSEQFF. In nucleotides, the CDR3 is TGCGCCAGCAGCCAAGATCTTTTCCGGGGATCTGAGCAGTTCTTC.

J is TRBJ2-3 and V is TRBV28, with D maybe TRBD1 (6 bases). V was trimmed by 6 bases and J by 4 bases, leaving 14 bases between them. The CDR3 spans 14 residues. Germline lookup yields CDR1 MDHEN and CDR2 SYDVKM. As DNA, the CDR3 is TGTGCCAGCAGCCCCCAGGGGTGGGCAGATACGCAGTATTTT. Translation: CASSPQGWADTQYF.

This sequence joins TRBV4-3 and TRBJ2-7; either TRBD1 or TRBD2 may fit D (5 bases each). V was trimmed by 3 bases and J by 6 bases, leaving 15 bases between them. CDR1 is LGHNA, CDR2 YSLEER, per germline. The CDR3 is 14 residues long. As DNA, the CDR3 is TGCGCCAGCAGCCAGGGGCGGGCCGCTTTCGAGCAGTACTTC. Translating gives CASSQGRAAFEQYF.

The chain joins TRBV28 to TRBJ2-7; the match to TRBD2 covers 7 bases. This CDR3 has 16 amino acids. V lost 5 bases to trimming and J lost 0 bases; unmatched junction nucleotides: 10. Germline V gene lookup returns CDR1 MDHEN and CDR2 SYDVKM. The CDR3, as DNA: TGTGCCAGCAGTCCTACTACCGGGACTAACTCCTACGAGCAGTACTTC. Amino acids: CASSPTTGTNSYEQYF.

For this clone: The sample holds other DNA sequences that translate to the same CDR3. The V gene is TRBV28, the J gene TRBJ2-5; D uncertain. In germline, CDR1 is MDHEN, CDR2 SYDVKM. CDR3 length equals 13 residues. V lost 3 bases and J lost 1, with 6 bases in between. The CDR3 DNA reads TGTGCCAGCAGTTTGTTGTCCCAAGAGACCCAGTACTTC. It yields the protein CASSLLSQETQYF.

The rearrangement joins TRBV5-6 to TRBJ2-1; D is undetermined. The germline V gene encodes CDR1 SGHDT and CDR2 YYEEEE. This CDR3 spans 12 amino acids. The V and J ends lost 2 bases and 8 bases respectively, with 8 bases between them. The CDR3 spells CASSLGTDEQFF. CDR3 sequence (DNA): TGTGCCAGCAGCTTAGGCACCGATGAGCAGTTCTTC. Based on the CDR3 plus reference TRBV5-6 and TRBJ2-1, the full variable domain is DAGVTQSPTHLIKTRGQQVTLRCSPKSGHDTVSWYQQALGQGPQFIFQYYEEEERQRGNFPDRFSGHQFPNYSSELNVNALLLGDSALYLCASSLGTDEQFFGPGTRLTVL.

The chain uses TRBV28 and TRBJ2-2, with D uncertain. Per the germline V gene, CDR1 is MDHEN and CDR2 is SYDVKM. The CDR3 length is 13 residues. V shed 7 bases and J shed 6 bases, with 12 bases lying between them. CDR3 residues: CASNPGVAGELFF. The CDR3 DNA reads as TGTGCCAGCAACCCAGGTGTGGCCGGGGAGCTGTTTTTT.

The chain is built from TRBV5-6 and TRBJ1-3; 7 nucleotides agree with TRBD1. The CDR3 totals 16 residues. Trimming removed 4 bases from V and 0 bases from J; junction bases left unmatched: 7. Germline assignment: CDR1 SGHDT and CDR2 YYEEEE. CDR3 sequence reads: CASSQTGATSGNTIYF. In DNA form, the CDR3 reads TGTGCCAGCAGCCAAACAGGGGCCACCTCTGGAAACACCATATATTTT.

The rearrangement uses TRBV23-1 and TRBJ2-2, with 7 bases lining up with TRBD2. TRBV23-1 is an open reading frame, and its role is uncertain. This CDR3 region has 14 residues. The junction had 2 bases not matched to a gene; V was cut back by 7 bases and J by 0 bases. The CDR3 region is CASTAGANTGELFF. DNA of the CDR3: TGCGCCAGCACCGCGGGGGCGAACACCGGGGAGCTGTTTTTT.

The genes are TRBV7-9 and TRBJ2-1; 10 positions agree with TRBD2. This CDR3 comprises 15 residues. The V segment lost 3 bases and the J segment 7 bases; nucleotides outside the gene matches: 6. Germline V gives CDR1 SEHNR, CDR2 FQNEAQ (reference sequence). DNA for the CDR3: TGTGCCAGCAGCTTCAGGGAGCGGGAGGGAAATGAGCAGTTCTTC. It translates to CASSFREREGNEQFF.

The CDR3 DNA reads as TGTGCCACCAGCGGGGACAGGCCCTACGAGCAGTACTTC. It yields the protein CATSGDRPYEQYF. V and J are TRBV15 and TRBJ2-7; 8 bases line up with TRBD1. CDR1 and CDR2 (germline): LNHNV, YYDKDF (reference sequence). J lost 2 bases, V lost 5 bases, and 2 bases had no gene match. The CDR3 runs 13 residues.

CDR3 protein: CASSRLWQGSYEQYF. As DNA, the CDR3 is TGCGCCAGCAGCCGCCTATGGCAGGGTTCCTACGAGCAGTACTTC. The genes are TRBV4-3 and TRBJ2-7; the D gene is possibly TRBD1 (5 bases). CDR1 and CDR2 (germline): LGHNA, YSLEER. With 4 bases removed from V and 1 base from J, the gap between germline ends came to 14 bases. The CDR3 sequence is 15 residues long.

The genes are TRBV4-1 and TRBJ1-2; the match to TRBD1 covers 7 bases. The germline V gene has CDR1 MGHRA and CDR2 YSYEKL. The CDR3 runs to 15 residues. V lost 4 bases, J lost 4 bases, and 9 bases stayed unmatched. CDR3 residues: CASSLRDSKTYGYTF. The CDR3 coding sequence is TGCGCCAGCAGCCTCCGGGACAGCAAAACCTATGGCTACACCTTC.

The chain has TRBV28 and TRBJ2-1, with 8 nucleotides matching TRBD2. J gave up 4 bases and V 3 bases, and 5 bases lay outside the gene matches. Germline lookup yields CDR1 MDHEN and CDR2 SYDVKM. This CDR3 is built from 15 residues. The CDR3 region is CASSLVLAEYNEQFF. CDR3 coding DNA: TGTGCCAGCAGTTTGGTACTAGCGGAATACAATGAGCAGTTCTTC. The full variable domain, in which reference TRBV28 and TRBJ2-1 provide the parts outside the CDR3, is DVKVTQSSRYLVKRTGEKVFLECVQDMDHENMFWYRQDPGLGLRLIYFSYDVKMKEKGDIPEGYSVSREKKERFSLILESASTNQTSMYLCASSLVLAEYNEQFFGPGTRLTVL.

The chain is built from TRBV7-9 and TRBJ2-1; a possible D gene is TRBD2 (6 bases). This CDR3 is 14 amino acids long. Germline CDR1 and CDR2: SEHNR and FQNEAQ (reference sequence). V lost 5 bases to trimming and J lost 7 bases, with 15 bases between them. CDR3 protein: CASSPPEGMNEQFF. The CDR3 DNA reads TGTGCCAGCAGCCCCCCGGAGGGGATGAATGAGCAGTTCTTC.

The chain recombines TRBV7-9 with TRBJ2-7; 9 positions agree with TRBD1. In germline, CDR1 is SEHNR, CDR2 FQNEAQ (reference sequence). J gave up 4 bases and V 4 bases, and 8 bases lay outside the gene matches. The CDR3 is 15 amino acids. The CDR3 reads CASSWAGTGKYEQYF. As DNA, the CDR3 is TGTGCCAGCAGCTGGGCCGGGACAGGGAAATACGAGCAGTACTTC.

The sample holds one count of this clone. V gene TRBV28 combines with J gene TRBJ1-1; no reliable D call. V was shortened by 3 bases and J by 3 bases, with 14 bases between the two germline ends. This CDR3 contains 15 residues. Germline V gives CDR1 MDHEN, CDR2 SYDVKM. CDR3 sequence reads: CASSFRGTIHTEAFF. In DNA form, the CDR3 reads TGTGCCAGCAGTTTCCGCGGAACCATCCACACTGAAGCTTTCTTT.

The V call is TRBV7-8, the J call TRBJ2-3; 10 nucleotides align to TRBD2. V gave up 0 bases and J gave up 2 bases; unmatched junction bases: 2. The length of the CDR3 is 16 residues. Germline CDR1 and CDR2: SGHVS and FQNEAQ. The CDR3, as DNA: TGTGCCAGCAGCTTAGCGCTAGCGGGAGTCACAGATACGCAGTATTTT. Translation gives CASSLALAGVTDTQYF.

This clone appeared a few times. The chain couples TRBV5-1 to TRBJ1-1; 7 bases are shared with TRBD1. V was pared by 4 bases and J by 4 bases, with 7 bases of the junction left unmatched. There are 14 residues in the CDR3. Looked up from germline, CDR1 is SGHRS and CDR2 is YFSETQ. This chain's CDR3 is CASSSRQGITEAFF. CDR3 bases: TGCGCCAGCAGCAGTAGACAGGGAATCACTGAAGCTTTCTTT.

The V and J genes are TRBV27 and TRBJ2-1; 7 nucleotides match TRBD2. Germline V gene lookup returns CDR1 MNHEY and CDR2 SMNVEV (reference sequence). The CDR3 totals 15 residues. The J segment lost 3 bases and the V segment lost 3 bases, leaving 5 bases of the junction unmatched. The chain's CDR3 is CASSLVGGLYNEQFF. The CDR3 DNA follows: TGTGCCAGCAGTTTGGTGGGAGGGCTCTACAATGAGCAGTTCTTC.

The genes are TRBV11-2 and TRBJ2-1; 12 bases are shared with TRBD2. Germline CDR1 is SGHAT and CDR2 is FQNNGV. Trimming at V came to 5 bases and at J to 9 bases, leaving 5 bases not matched to a gene. The CDR3 consists of 14 residues. CDR3 coding DNA: TGTGCCAGCAGCCTTCTAGCGGGAGGGGGTGAGCAGTTCTTC. As protein: CASSLLAGGGEQFF. Together with reference TRBV11-2 and TRBJ2-1, the CDR3 gives the full variable domain: EAGVAQSPRYKIIEKRQSVAFWCNPISGHATLYWYQQILGQGPKLLIQFQNNGVVDDSQLPKDRFSAERLKGVDSTLKIQPAKLEDSAVYLCASSLLAGGGEQFFGPGTRLTVL.

The chain links TRBV25-1 to TRBJ1-1; a weak D match, TRBD1 (6 bases). The length of the CDR3 is 15 residues. Germline V CDR1 and CDR2: MGHDK, SYGVNS. The V end lost 6 bases, the J end lost 5 bases, and 19 bases lay between the germline ends. CDR3 bases: TGTGCCAGCAGCTTCACAGGGCTGGGGATTACTGAAGCTTTCTTT. Protein: CASSFTGLGITEAFF.

The chain couples TRBV11-2 to TRBJ2-7; 8 bases agree with TRBD1. V lost 2 bases and J lost 0; bases outside the gene matches: 6. Germline-derived CDR1 and CDR2 are SGHAT and FQNNGV. CDR3 size: 16 residues. CDR3 DNA sequence: TGTGCCAGCAGCTTAACCCAGGGGGCGTACTCCTACGAGCAGTACTTC. This encodes CASSLTQGAYSYEQYF.

V gene TRBV7-9 combines with J gene TRBJ2-5; TRBD1 or TRBD2 may be the D gene (5 bases each). CDR1 and CDR2 from the germline V gene are SEHNR and FQNEAQ (reference sequence). The CDR3 extends over 13 amino acids. The germline V and J ends were trimmed by 5 bases and 5 bases, with 12 bases remaining between them. This CDR3 is CASSQRGWETQYF. CDR3 bases: TGTGCCAGCAGCCAGAGGGGATGGGAGACCCAGTACTTC.

The chain employs TRBV19 and TRBJ2-7; 7 bases map to TRBD2. After removal of 3 bases from V and 2 bases from J, the junction contained 7 bases not matched to a gene. The germline CDR1 and CDR2 sequences are LNHDA and SQIVND (reference sequence). There are 15 residues in the CDR3. The CDR3 DNA reads as TGTGCCAGTAGTATGGGGCGGGAGCGACCCTACGAGCAGTACTTC. This codes for CASSMGRERPYEQYF.

The chain is built from TRBV7-8 and TRBJ1-3; 7 bases align to TRBD1. Germline CDR1 and CDR2: SGHVS and FQNEAQ. CDR3 length: 19 amino acids. J lost 1 base, V lost 4 bases, and 16 bases had no gene match. The CDR3, as DNA: TGTGCCAGCAGCTCAGGGACAGTGACAACCTACCCTTCTGGAAACACCATATATTTT. Translating it yields CASSSGTVTTYPSGNTIYF. The full variable domain, its missing parts supplied by reference TRBV7-8 and TRBJ1-3, is GAGVSQSPRYKVAKRGQDVALRCDPISGHVSLFWYQQALGQGPEFLTYFQNEAQLDKSGLPSDRFFAERPEGSVSTLKIQRTQQEDSAVYLCASSSGTVTTYPSGNTIYFGEGSWLTVV.